These T cell receptor beta chains were read from a single sample in a study of vaccination effects on CD4 cells after COVID-19. Their specific antigens are unknown. The assay was immunoSEQ multiplex PCR, and TCRdb's table has in-frame clones only and misses some. Seen here are under 80,000 clones, roughly 73% observed once, and the top ten hold about 4.7%. The source material was CD4+ T cells from PBMCs cultured with HIV peptides, sampled before COVID-19 vaccination. The receptors come from a human donor who had a prior SARS-CoV-2 infection. The conserved cysteine and the conserved F or W are not part of the CDR3 here. Expanded clones get a size class; other rows say once, few or many, or leave the size out.

V gene	clone size	J gene	CDR3 protein
TRBV7-3	NA	TRBJ2-1	ASSPGGYNEQF
TRBV27	few	TRBJ2-2	ASSLGLAGWNTGELF
TRBV19	NA	TRBJ2-3	ASTYNAGTDTQY
TRBV4-2	NA	TRBJ1-1	ASSHNGANTEAF
TRBV3-1/TRBV3-2	NA	TRBJ2-5	ASSQWIEETQY
TRBV30	NA	TRBJ1-2	AEGRREVFGYT
TRBV11-3	NA	TRBJ2-7	ASSFLAGSYEQY
TRBV21-1	NA	TRBJ1-5	ASSSGTGGNQPQH
TRBV7-6	once	TRBJ1-2	ASSLVTGKDYGYT
TRBV6-5	NA	TRBJ1-1	ASRSGQLNTEAF
TRBV6-5	NA	TRBJ2-3	ASTSPGGKTDTQY
TRBV4-1	NA	TRBJ1-6	ASSQALRQRGYNSPLH
TRBV5-1	NA	TRBJ2-3	ASSSSDTGKDTQY
TRBV2	NA	TRBJ1-4	ASSESRQGVEKLF
TRBV6-5	few	TRBJ1-6	ASFSGTTYNSPLH
TRBV27	NA	TRBJ2-7	ASSFRGQGVYEQY
TRBV7-7	NA	TRBJ2-5	ASSLGLAGVPETQY
TRBV7-2	NA	TRBJ2-7	ASSLGVRDGFYEQY
TRBV25-1	NA	TRBJ2-3	ASNRGTDTQY
TRBV15	NA	TRBJ2-7	ATSREGGINYEQY
TRBV18	NA	TRBJ1-2	ASSPIQGLYGYT
TRBV30	NA	TRBJ1-6	AWSTGTASPLH
TRBV4-1	NA	TRBJ2-5	ASSQVRDLRETQY
TRBV6-5	NA	TRBJ1-1	ASSLETGVGTEAF
TRBV5-1	NA	TRBJ2-1	ASSLAGASSYNEQF
TRBV6-4	NA	TRBJ2-3	ASSLDNTDTQY
TRBV5-4	NA	TRBJ2-1	ASSLAGAGGLSEQF
TRBV5-1	NA	TRBJ1-1	ASSLGLLGGEEIEAF
TRBV11-2	NA	TRBJ2-1	ASSSGTSIRQGEQF
TRBV7-8	NA	TRBJ1-2	ASSSYQGRANYGYT
TRBV5-4	NA	TRBJ2-5	ASSLGSGGGQETQY
TRBV7-3	NA	TRBJ1-1	ASSPRPGYTEAF
TRBV6-5	NA	TRBJ2-1	ASTLAGGQVYEQF
TRBV24-1	NA	TRBJ1-1	ATSGAGAANTEAF
TRBV11-3	NA	TRBJ2-1	ASSLEGQGGINEQF
TRBV4-1	NA	TRBJ2-7	ASSQAATDTYEQY
TRBV20-1	NA	TRBJ2-1	SAREDGEQF
TRBV2	NA	TRBJ1-6	ASSSSYNSPLH
TRBV5-1	few	TRBJ2-7	ASSLWEGRDYEQY
TRBV5-4	NA	TRBJ1-1	ASSSGTGWGTEAF
TRBV6-2/TRBV6-3	few	TRBJ1-1	ASSYRGAEAF
TRBV28	NA	TRBJ1-5	ASSLVDGKGNQPQH
TRBV10-3	once	TRBJ2-2	AISPTGNTGELF
TRBV21-1	NA	TRBJ1-3	ASTPQDCSGNTIY
TRBV24-1	NA	TRBJ2-7	ATSDRQAYEQY
TRBV5-6	NA	TRBJ1-2	ASSFRYGYT
TRBV7-2	NA	TRBJ1-1	ASSLRQNTEAF
TRBV23-1	NA	TRBJ1-1	ASSQDTEAF
TRBV7-2	NA	TRBJ2-4	ASSLGGFKNIQY
TRBV11-3	many	TRBJ1-6	ASSLTRGSPLH